These T cell receptor beta chains were read from a single sample in a study of cytomegalovirus exposure and HLA in healthy donors. Assay: immunoSEQ multiplex PCR; the TCRdb copy retains only in-frame clones and omits some. The sample carries about 150,000 clones, about 80% recorded once. Sequenced material: PBMCs. These receptor sequences come from a woman aged 30 to 39 in good health and CMV-seropositive. CDR3s include the opening cysteine and the closing phenylalanine or tryptophan. The D gene is left open where the match is weak. Rows may omit the clone size; those that give it use once, few, many or a size class.

d_call j_call clone_size v_call cdr3_aa cdr3_nt
- TRBJ2-1 - TRBV5-6 CASTLDAGTREQFF TGTGCCAGCACCCTGGATGCGGGAACACGTGAGCAGTTCTTC
TRBD2 TRBJ2-3 - TRBV30 CAWSVSGTPDTQYF TGTGCCTGGAGTGTCAGCGGGACCCCAGATACGCAGTATTTT
- TRBJ1-2 - TRBV19 CASRRREWGTDRRSFNYGYTF TGTGCCAGTCGTCGACGGGAGTGGGGTACTGACCGCCGATCTTTTAACTATGGCTACACCTTC
- TRBJ1-1 few TRBV28 CASSLRGGWTEAFF TGTGCCAGCAGTCTCCGGGGGGGCTGGACTGAAGCTTTCTTT
TRBD2 TRBJ2-7 once TRBV5-4 CASSGGAGGVYEQYF TGTGCCAGCAGCGGTGGAGCGGGAGGGGTCTACGAGCAGTACTTC
- TRBJ2-3 - TRBV9 CASSVVGGASTDTQYF TGTGCCAGCAGCGTAGTTGGCGGGGCTAGCACAGATACGCAGTATTTT
- TRBJ1-3 - TRBV6-5 CASSRIPGGNTIYF TGTGCCAGCAGCCGAATCCCCGGGGGAAACACCATATATTTT
- TRBJ1-5 - TRBV6-1 CASSEKGWGNQPQHF TGTGCCAGCAGTGAAAAGGGGTGGGGCAATCAGCCCCAGCATTTT
- TRBJ2-7 - TRBV2 CASRASREQYF TGTGCCAGCAGGGCCTCTAGGGAGCAGTACTTC
- TRBJ2-1 - TRBV6-5 CATQRPRLPGNEQFF TGTGCCACCCAACGGCCCAGGCTCCCTGGGAATGAGCAGTTCTTC
- TRBJ2-7 - TRBV7-2 CASSLEGDYEQYF TGTGCCAGCAGCTTAGAGGGGGACTACGAGCAGTACTTC
TRBD1 TRBJ1-2 few TRBV11-2 CASSGQGAEYGYTF TGTGCCAGCAGCGGACAGGGGGCGGAGTATGGCTACACCTTC
TRBD2 TRBJ2-5 - TRBV5-1 CASSLVAGEGETQYF TGCGCCAGCAGCTTGGTGGCGGGAGAGGGTGAGACCCAGTACTTC
- TRBJ2-5 - TRBV25-1 CASSEFRGEETQYF TGTGCCAGCAGTGAATTTCGGGGAGAAGAGACCCAGTACTTC
- TRBJ2-1 - TRBV20-1 CSARDLSGQFF TGCAGTGCTAGAGATTTGAGCGGGCAGTTCTTC
- TRBJ1-3 - TRBV6-1 CASSDPRVGNTIYF TGTGCCAGCAGTGATCCCCGGGTTGGAAACACCATATATTTT
TRBD1 TRBJ1-5 - TRBV29-1 CSAQGAGQPQHF TGCAGCGCACAGGGGGCGGGACAGCCCCAGCATTTT
- TRBJ2-1 - TRBV5-4 CACRGDPYNEQFF TGTGCCTGCCGGGGAGATCCCTACAATGAGCAGTTCTTC
TRBD1 TRBJ2-5 few TRBV28 CASSSGQGGQETQYF TGTGCCAGCAGTTCAGGACAGGGGGGACAAGAGACCCAGTACTTC
- TRBJ1-5 - TRBV2 CASSAEQGNQPQHF TGTGCCAGCAGTGCAGAACAGGGCAATCAGCCCCAGCATTTT
- TRBJ2-6 - TRBV5-5 CASSFFMSSGANVLTF TGTGCCAGCAGCTTTTTCATGAGCTCTGGGGCCAACGTCCTGACTTTC
- TRBJ2-7 - TRBV30 CAWSPLGAEQYF TGTGCCTGGAGCCCACTAGGAGCCGAGCAGTACTTC
- TRBJ1-1 once TRBV5-1 CASSLAAGGAGTEAFF TGCGCCAGCAGCTTGGCCGCTGGGGGGGCTGGGACTGAAGCTTTCTTT
TRBD1 TRBJ2-7 - TRBV28 CASFNRGTYEQYF TGTGCCAGTTTTAACAGGGGGACCTACGAGCAGTACTTC
- TRBJ2-7 few TRBV28 CASSFGPILYEQYF TGTGCCAGCAGTTTTGGGCCCATTCTCTACGAGCAGTACTTC
- TRBJ2-3 - TRBV7-6 CASSLFGSSIDTQYF TGTGCCAGCAGCTTATTCGGGAGTAGCATAGATACGCAGTATTTT
TRBD1 TRBJ1-2 - TRBV9 CASSVGTERSLGSYTF TGTGCCAGCAGCGTTGGGACAGAACGGTCTTTGGGTAGTTACACCTTC
- TRBJ2-1 - TRBV30 CAWGEGRANEQFF TGTGCCTGGGGCGAGGGTCGGGCGAATGAGCAGTTCTTC
TRBD1 TRBJ1-5 - TRBV30 CAWSGGQGNQPQHF TGTGCCTGGAGTGGAGGACAGGGCAATCAGCCCCAGCATTTT
- TRBJ2-1 - TRBV4-2 CASSQALATYNEQFF TGTGCCAGCAGCCAAGCCCTAGCGACATACAATGAGCAGTTCTTC
TRBD1 TRBJ2-7 few TRBV12-5 CASGPRDRREQYF TGTGCTAGTGGTCCAAGGGACAGACGGGAGCAGTACTTC
TRBD1 TRBJ2-1 - TRBV2 CATNRGSGEQFF TGTGCCACCAACAGGGGTTCGGGAGAGCAGTTCTTC
- TRBJ1-4 - TRBV7-8 CASSLEWGLGEKLFF TGTGCCAGCAGCTTAGAGTGGGGGCTGGGTGAAAAACTGTTTTTT
TRBD1 TRBJ1-5 once TRBV4-2 CASSQGRDRDSNQPQHF TGTGCCAGCAGCCAGGGAAGGGACAGAGATAGCAATCAGCCCCAGCATTTT
- TRBJ2-3 - TRBV18 CASSPGLTSTDTQYF TGTGCCAGCTCTCCGGGACTTACGTCCACAGATACGCAGTATTTT
TRBD1 TRBJ2-2 few TRBV30 CAWSVETGGPGELFF TGTGCCTGGAGTGTAGAGACAGGGGGACCCGGGGAGCTGTTTTTT
- TRBJ2-2 once TRBV19 CASSGRNTGELFF TGTGCCAGTAGCGGGAGGAACACCGGGGAGCTGTTTTTT
TRBD2 TRBJ2-7 - TRBV30 CAWSTGLAGGGSYF TGTGCCTGGAGTACGGGACTAGCGGGAGGGGGGTCGTACTTC
- TRBJ2-5 - TRBV5-4 CASSLAPGVPTQETQYF TGTGCCAGCAGCTTGGCCCCAGGGGTACCCACTCAAGAGACCCAGTACTTC
TRBD2 TRBJ2-7 - TRBV15 CATSRAAGGFDEQYF TGTGCCACCAGCAGAGCAGCGGGAGGGTTCGACGAGCAGTACTTC
TRBD1 TRBJ1-4 - TRBV2 CASTSTGAWEKLFF TGTGCCAGCACTTCAACAGGGGCTTGGGAAAAACTGTTTTTT
- TRBJ1-5 once TRBV2 CASSFSLDTYSNQPQHF TGTGCCAGCAGTTTTTCCTTAGACACATATAGCAATCAGCCCCAGCATTTT